Listed here are 28 T cell receptor beta chains from one sample, sequenced in a study of technical replicates of blood from several donors. Profiling relied on immunoSEQ multiplex PCR, and the TCRdb table lists in-frame clones only, not all of them. The table shows approximately 12,000 clones, with roughly 77% occurring only once. The sample comprised PBMCs. These TCRs come from a human donor in good health.

This clone was counted only a few times. The chain recombines TRBV4-1 with TRBJ1-1; TRBD1 is a possible D gene (6 bases). CDR1 is MGHRA and CDR2 is YSYEKL in the germline V gene. The CDR3 is 13 residues long. The V and J ends lost 4 bases and 2 bases respectively, with 8 bases between them. Written as DNA, the CDR3 is TGCGCCAGCAGCCTGGACAGAAACACTGAAGCTTTCTTT. It is translated as CASSLDRNTEAFF.

The chain links TRBV30 to TRBJ2-1; no clear D. Trimming removed 0 bases at V and 9 bases at J, with 12 bases between. Germline V CDR1 and CDR2: GTSNPN, SVGIG (reference sequence). This CDR3 has 13 residues. The CDR3 coding sequence is TGTGCCTGGAGTGTGGGTCCGAGGAGTGAGCAGTTCTTC. Amino acids: CAWSVGPRSEQFF.

This chain uses TRBV19 with TRBJ2-7; 13 nucleotides match TRBD2. The V gene's germline CDR1 is LNHDA and CDR2 SQIVND (reference sequence). V lost 3 bases and J lost 7; bases outside the gene matches: 3. The CDR3 length is 14 residues. The CDR3 nucleotides are TGTGCCAGTAGTATCGGGACTAGCGGGATTGAGCAGTACTTC. It specifies CASSIGTSGIEQYF.

The V gene is TRBV12-5, the J gene TRBJ1-1, with 11 bases fitting TRBD1. J gave up 5 bases and V 6 bases, and 5 bases lay outside the gene matches. The CDR3 has 14 amino acids. CDR1 and CDR2 from the germline V gene are LGHNT and FRNRAP. Here the CDR3 reads CASGGTGGFTEAFF. CDR3 nucleotide sequence: TGTGCTAGTGGGGGGACAGGGGGATTTACTGAAGCTTTCTTT.

This clone was observed a few times. This chain links TRBV9 with TRBJ2-2; 12 positions agree with TRBD2. V lost 3 bases to trimming and J lost 3 bases; unmatched junction nucleotides: 9. Per germline, CDR1 SGDLS and CDR2 YYNGEE. The CDR3 is made up of 18 amino acids. The CDR3 protein is CASSDRYGLAGHTGELFF. DNA of the CDR3: TGTGCCAGCAGCGACCGTTACGGACTAGCGGGACACACCGGGGAGCTGTTTTTT.

The chain recombines TRBV6-5 with TRBJ2-7; 10 bases agree with TRBD1. The germline V gene has CDR1 MNHEY and CDR2 SVGAGI. This CDR3 comprises 14 residues. Trimming removed 6 bases from V and 9 bases from J; junction bases left unmatched: 11. CDR3 sequence (DNA): TGTGCCAGCAGAAACGCCCGGGACAGGGGTTGGCAGTACTTC. It specifies CASRNARDRGWQYF.

The chain combines TRBV5-1 with TRBJ2-5; weak D call: TRBD1 (5 bases). The CDR3 is 15 residues long. Germline values: CDR1 SGHRS, CDR2 YFSETQ. V lost 0 bases and J lost 2, with 11 bases in between. This chain's CDR3 is CASSLVGSGQETQYF. For the CDR3, the DNA is TGCGCCAGCAGCTTGGTAGGGTCAGGGCAAGAGACCCAGTACTTC.

The chain is built from TRBV28 and TRBJ2-7; D might be TRBD2 (5 bases). V lost 6 bases and J 7 bases, leaving 19 bases between the germline ends. Germline CDR1 and CDR2: MDHEN and SYDVKM. This CDR3 has 14 amino acids. Here the CDR3 DNA reads TGTGCCAGCAGCCCGCCAATCTCCCCGGGAGAGCAGTACTTC. This gives the protein CASSPPISPGEQYF.

Only a few counts were recorded for this clone. The rearrangement uses TRBV2 and TRBJ1-3; D possibly corresponds to TRBD1 (6 bases). CDR1 is SNHLY and CDR2 is FYNNEI in the germline V gene. The V and J ends lost 4 bases and 4 bases respectively, with 8 bases between them. The length of the CDR3 is 13 residues. The DNA for the CDR3 is TGTGCCAGCAGTGTGGGGACAGGAAACACCATATATTTT. Protein product: CASSVGTGNTIYF. Using reference TRBV2 and TRBJ1-3 for the parts outside the CDR3, the full variable domain is EPEVTQTPSHQVTQMGQEVILRCVPISNHLYFYWYRQILGQKVEFLVSFYNNEISEKSEIFDDQFSVERPDGSNFTLKIRSTKLEDSAMYFCASSVGTGNTIYFGEGSWLTVV.

This clone was picked up a small number of times. J is TRBJ1-1 and V is TRBV5-1, with D unclear. This CDR3 region has 13 residues. Trimming took 5 bases from V and 1 from J, leaving 9 bases between them. Germline loops: CDR1 SGHRS, CDR2 YFSETQ. In DNA form, the CDR3 reads TGCGCCAGCAGTTTCGAGGGGAACACTGAAGCTTTCTTT. It specifies CASSFEGNTEAFF. The full variable domain, with the rest looked up from reference TRBV5-1 and TRBJ1-1, is KAGVTQTPRYLIKTRGQQVTLSCSPISGHRSVSWYQQTPGQGLQFLFEYFSETQRNKGNFPGRFSGRQFSNSRSEMNVSTLELGDSALYLCASSFEGNTEAFFGQGTRLTVV.

This clone has a handful of counts. The CDR3 here is CASSLGTSGSYEQYF. As DNA, the CDR3 is TGTGCCAGCAGCTTGGGGACTAGCGGTTCCTACGAGCAGTACTTC. The gene calls are TRBV7-2 and TRBJ2-7; 11 bases fit TRBD2. This CDR3 spans 15 amino acids. The trim removed 3 bases at V and 1 base at J, leaving 2 bases unmatched. The germline V gene encodes CDR1 SGHTA and CDR2 FQGNSA.

The chain combines TRBV7-9 with TRBJ2-7, with 9 bases fitting TRBD2. The CDR3 is made up of 15 amino acids. J lost 3 bases, V lost 5 bases, and 8 bases had no gene match. Per germline, CDR1 SEHNR and CDR2 FQNEAQ (reference sequence). CDR3 loop: CASSRGASGDYEQYF. The CDR3 nucleotides are TGTGCCAGCAGCCGAGGGGCTAGCGGGGACTACGAGCAGTACTTC.

V gene TRBV7-9 combines with J gene TRBJ1-3; a weak D match, TRBD1 (6 bases). The V end was cut by 5 bases, the J end by 2 bases, with 13 bases between. Germline lookup yields CDR1 SEHNR and CDR2 FQNEAQ (reference sequence). This CDR3 has 15 amino acids. CDR3 bases: TGTGCCAGCAGCGAACAGGGAGGGGCTGGAAACACCATATATTTT. Protein product: CASSEQGGAGNTIYF.

J is TRBJ2-3 and V is TRBV5-6; D call uncertain. The ends were cut back, 4 bases at V and 6 bases at J, with 12 bases in the middle. This CDR3 has 13 amino acids. The germline V gene has CDR1 SGHDT and CDR2 YYEEEE. The CDR3 DNA follows: TGTGCCAGCAGCCCCTTCCCCGAGGATACGCAGTATTTT. As protein: CASSPFPEDTQYF.

The chain recombines TRBV5-6 with TRBJ1-1, with D possibly matching TRBD1 (5 bases). The CDR3 length is 15 residues. Germline V gene data show CDR1 as SGHDT and CDR2 as YYEEEE. V was clipped by 4 bases and J by 1 base, with 14 bases between them. CDR3 amino acids: CASSQGTAGNTEAFF. The CDR3 nucleotides are TGTGCCAGCAGCCAAGGGACTGCTGGGAACACTGAAGCTTTCTTT.

The rearrangement uses TRBV30 and TRBJ2-1, with D possibly TRBD1 on 5 matching bases. V was shortened by 2 bases and J by 6 bases, with 20 bases between the two germline ends. The CDR3 is 16 residues long. The germline V gene has CDR1 GTSNPN and CDR2 SVGIG (reference sequence). The CDR3 bases are TGTGCCTGGAGTAGGGGATTCGACGGGCGAGGCAATGAGCAGTTCTTC. This sequence encodes CAWSRGFDGRGNEQFF.

The V gene is TRBV5-6, the J gene TRBJ1-1; tentative D call: TRBD1 (5 bases). CDR1 is SGHDT and CDR2 is YYEEEE in the germline V gene. Trimming took off 0 bases at V and 11 bases at J, with 23 bases between the two ends. This CDR3 has 16 residues. Written as DNA, the CDR3 is TGTGCCAGCAGCTTGGGTCGGACACCGACTCCTGCGGGGGCTTTCTTT. Residues: CASSLGRTPTPAGAFF.

The chain uses TRBV6-6 and TRBJ2-7, with 9 bases fitting TRBD2. The CDR3 loop spans 14 amino acids. V was clipped by 5 bases and J by 4 bases; unmatched bases: 6. The germline gives CDR1 MNHNY, CDR2 SVGAGI (reference sequence). CDR3 sequence (DNA): TGTGCCAGCAGTCTGCGGGAGGGTGTTTACGAGCAGTACTTC. As protein: CASSLREGVYEQYF.

V usage is TRBV27 and J usage is TRBJ1-1; 10 bases map to TRBD1. After removal of 5 bases from V and 8 bases from J, the junction contained 14 bases not matched to a gene. The CDR3 has 16 amino acids. Germline lookup yields CDR1 MNHEY and CDR2 SMNVEV (reference sequence). The CDR3 is CASSLTYDRGLAEAFF. In nucleotides, the CDR3 is TGTGCCAGCAGTCTTACCTACGACAGGGGGCTAGCGGAAGCTTTCTTT.

The V gene is TRBV19, the J gene TRBJ2-7; TRBD1 aligns across 10 bases. The CDR3 runs to 13 residues. V trimming: 4 bases; J trimming: 3 bases; junction bases outside the gene matches: 0. Germline V gene sequence: CDR1 LNHDA, CDR2 SQIVND (reference sequence). The CDR3 reads CASSRTGGYEQYF. The CDR3 coding sequence is TGTGCCAGTAGTAGGACAGGGGGCTACGAGCAGTACTTC. The whole variable domain, remainder taken from reference TRBV19 and TRBJ2-7, is DGGITQSPKYLFRKEGQNVTLSCEQNLNHDAMYWYRQDPGQGLRLIYYSQIVNDFQKGDIAEGYSVSREKKESFPLTVTSAQKNPTAFYLCASSRTGGYEQYFGPGTRLTVT.

CDR3 sequence: CASSVLSGSSYNEQFF. The CDR3 coding sequence is TGCGCCAGCAGCGTATTAAGCGGGAGTAGCTACAATGAGCAGTTCTTC. The rearrangement links TRBV5-1 to TRBJ2-1, with TRBD2 identical over 8 bases. The junction had 9 bases not matched to a gene; V was cut back by 4 bases and J by 3 bases. CDR3 length equals 16 residues. Germline V CDR1 and CDR2: SGHRS, YFSETQ.

Comment on this clone: Additional DNA sequences in this sample encode the identical CDR3. J is TRBJ2-6 and V is TRBV14, with D hard to call. The V and J ends lost 1 base and 0 bases respectively, with 4 bases between them. Germline V gene sequence: CDR1 SGHDN, CDR2 FVKESK. The length of the CDR3 is 15 residues. The CDR3 DNA reads TGTGCCAGCAGCCAAGGGAGCTCTGGGGCCAACGTCCTGACTTTC. Amino acid sequence: CASSQGSSGANVLTF. Full variable domain (missing parts from reference TRBV14 and TRBJ2-6): EAGVTQFPSHSVIEKGQTVTLRCDPISGHDNLYWYRRVMGKEIKFLLHFVKESKQDESGMPNNRFLAERTGGTYSTLKVQPAELEDSGVYFCASSQGSSGANVLTFGAGSRLTVL.

The V gene is TRBV11-2, the J gene TRBJ2-7; weak D call: TRBD2 (6 bases). This CDR3 comprises 15 residues. Germline CDR1 SGHAT, CDR2 FQNNGV. Trimming shortened V by 4 bases and J by 1 base, and 14 bases separated the two germline ends. DNA for the CDR3: TGTGCCAGCAGCTATCGGGACTCGGATTCCTACGAGCAGTACTTC. This codes for CASSYRDSDSYEQYF.

The chain links TRBV5-5 to TRBJ2-5; the match to TRBD2 covers 9 bases. The CDR3 covers 15 residues. V lost 4 bases to trimming and J lost 2 bases; unmatched junction nucleotides: 6. CDR1 and CDR2 from the germline V gene are SGHKS and YYEKEE (reference sequence). The CDR3 DNA is TGTGCCAGCAGCAGTAGCGGGAGTTCTCAAGAGACCCAGTACTTC. Protein product: CASSSSGSSQETQYF.

The chain has TRBV5-1 and TRBJ2-7; 8 bases agree with TRBD2. The trim removed 2 bases at V and 5 bases at J, leaving 9 bases unmatched. Germline loops: CDR1 SGHRS, CDR2 YFSETQ. CDR3 length equals 15 residues. CDR3 DNA: TGCGCCAGCAGCTTTCTACTAGCGGAAGGGAACGAGCAGTACTTC. Its translation is CASSFLLAEGNEQYF.

The chain combines TRBV6-1 with TRBJ2-3; 10 bases agree with TRBD1. Germline V CDR1 and CDR2: MNHNS, SASEGT. There are 15 residues in the CDR3. The trim removed 2 bases at V and 3 bases at J, leaving 2 bases unmatched. CDR3 nucleotide sequence: TGTGCCAGCAGTGAACCGGGACAGGGGACAGATACGCAGTATTTT. As protein: CASSEPGQGTDTQYF.

This clone showed up just a few times. The chain combines TRBV7-9 with TRBJ1-1; D unresolved. CDR1 and CDR2 from the germline V gene are SEHNR and FQNEAQ (reference sequence). CDR3 length: 14 residues. Trimming left V 1 base short and J 4 bases short, with 10 bases between. DNA of the CDR3: TGTGCCAGCAGCTTAGTCAGTTTCCCCACTGAAGCTTTCTTT. It translates to CASSLVSFPTEAFF.

The J gene is TRBJ2-7, the V gene TRBV19; TRBD2 matches 11 bases. This CDR3 has 15 residues. Germline values: CDR1 LNHDA, CDR2 SQIVND (reference sequence). Losses at the gene ends were 6 bases for V and 0 bases for J; bases not matched to a gene: 4. For the CDR3, the DNA is TGTGCCAGTAGACCAACTAGCGGGAGCTCCTACGAGCAGTACTTC. Translated: CASRPTSGSSYEQYF.